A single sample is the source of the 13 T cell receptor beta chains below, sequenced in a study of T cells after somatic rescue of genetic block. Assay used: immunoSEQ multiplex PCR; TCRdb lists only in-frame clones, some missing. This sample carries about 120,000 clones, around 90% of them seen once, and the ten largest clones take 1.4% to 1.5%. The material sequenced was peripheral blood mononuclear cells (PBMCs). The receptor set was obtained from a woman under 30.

This CDR3 is CASGKLGQGIYNEQFF. The CDR3 DNA sequence: TGCGCCAGCGGAAAATTGGGACAGGGAATATACAATGAGCAGTTCTTC. The V gene is TRBV10-2, the J gene TRBJ2-1, with 9 bases fitting TRBD1. Germline V CDR1 and CDR2: WSHSY, SAAADI. This CDR3 has 16 residues. Trimming at V came to 8 bases and at J to 4 bases, leaving 12 bases not matched to a gene.

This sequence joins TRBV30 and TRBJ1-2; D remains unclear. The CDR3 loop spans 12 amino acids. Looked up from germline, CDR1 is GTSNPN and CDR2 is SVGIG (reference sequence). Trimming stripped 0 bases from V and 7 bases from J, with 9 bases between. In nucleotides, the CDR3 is TGTGCCTGGAGTGTTGGAAGTCGTGGCTACACCTTC. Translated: CAWSVGSRGYTF.

CDR3 bases: TGTGCCACCAGCAGAGCCCGGGGGGGGGAACATGCTTGGGATCAGCCCCAGCATTTT. Encoded protein: CATSRARGGEHAWDQPQHF. This sequence joins TRBV15 and TRBJ1-5, with D tentatively TRBD1 (5 bases). Germline lookup yields CDR1 LNHNV and CDR2 YYDKDF (reference sequence). With 1 base removed from V and 5 bases from J, the gap between germline ends came to 24 bases. The CDR3 covers 19 residues.

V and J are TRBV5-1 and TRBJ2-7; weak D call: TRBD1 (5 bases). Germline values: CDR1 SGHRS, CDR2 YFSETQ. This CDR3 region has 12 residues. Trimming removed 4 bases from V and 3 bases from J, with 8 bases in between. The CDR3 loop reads CASSVQGYEQYF. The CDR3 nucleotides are TGCGCCAGCAGCGTGCAGGGCTACGAGCAGTACTTC.

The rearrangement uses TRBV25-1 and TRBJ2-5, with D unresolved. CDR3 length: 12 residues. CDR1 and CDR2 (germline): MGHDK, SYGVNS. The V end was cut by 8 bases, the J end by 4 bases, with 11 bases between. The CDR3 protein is CASGPSGETQYF. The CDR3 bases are TGTGCCAGCGGACCTTCAGGAGAGACCCAGTACTTC. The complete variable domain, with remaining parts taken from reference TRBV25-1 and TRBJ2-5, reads EADIYQTPRYLVIGTGKKITLECSQTMGHDKMYWYQQDPGMELHLIHYSYGVNSTEKGDLSSESTVSRIRTEHFPLTLESARPSHTSQYLCASGPSGETQYFGPGTRLLVL.

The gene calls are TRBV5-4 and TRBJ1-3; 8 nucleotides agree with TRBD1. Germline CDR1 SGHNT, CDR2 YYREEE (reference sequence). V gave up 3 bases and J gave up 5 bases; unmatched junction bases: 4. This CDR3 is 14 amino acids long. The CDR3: CASSSGQGRNTIYF. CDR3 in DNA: TGTGCCAGCAGCTCCGGACAGGGTAGAAACACCATATATTTT.

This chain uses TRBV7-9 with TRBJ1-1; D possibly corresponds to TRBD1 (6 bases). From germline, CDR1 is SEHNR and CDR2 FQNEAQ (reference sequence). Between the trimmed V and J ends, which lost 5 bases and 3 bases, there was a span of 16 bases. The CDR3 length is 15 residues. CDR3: CASSALDRLYTEAFF. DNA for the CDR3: TGTGCCAGCAGCGCCCTAGACAGGCTATACACTGAAGCTTTCTTT.

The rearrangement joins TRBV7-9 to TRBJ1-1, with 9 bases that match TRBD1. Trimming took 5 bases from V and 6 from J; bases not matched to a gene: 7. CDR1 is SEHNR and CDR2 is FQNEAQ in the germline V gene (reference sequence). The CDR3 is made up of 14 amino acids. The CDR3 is CASSLPGQGAEAFF. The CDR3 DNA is TGTGCCAGCAGCCTACCGGGACAGGGAGCTGAAGCTTTCTTT.

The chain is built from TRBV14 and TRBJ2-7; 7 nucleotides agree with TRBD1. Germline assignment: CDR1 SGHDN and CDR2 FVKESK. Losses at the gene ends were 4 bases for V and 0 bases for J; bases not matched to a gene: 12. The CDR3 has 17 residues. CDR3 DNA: TGTGCCAGCAGCCGAGGACAGGACCTCTTTGGCTCCTACGAGCAGTACTTC. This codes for CASSRGQDLFGSYEQYF.

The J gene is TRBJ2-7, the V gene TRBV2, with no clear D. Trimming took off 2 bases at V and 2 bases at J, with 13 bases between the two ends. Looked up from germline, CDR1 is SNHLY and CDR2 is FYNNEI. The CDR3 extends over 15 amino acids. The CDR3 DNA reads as TGTGCCAGCAGTGAACAACATCCACAAGCCTACGAGCAGTACTTC. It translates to CASSEQHPQAYEQYF.

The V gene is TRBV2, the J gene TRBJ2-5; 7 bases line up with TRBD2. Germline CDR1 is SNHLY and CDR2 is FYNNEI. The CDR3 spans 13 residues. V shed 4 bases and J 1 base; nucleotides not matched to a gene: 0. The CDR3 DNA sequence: TGTGCCAGCAGTGCTAGCGGCCAAGAGACCCAGTACTTC. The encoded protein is CASSASGQETQYF. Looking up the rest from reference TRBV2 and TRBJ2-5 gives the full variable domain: EPEVTQTPSHQVTQMGQEVILRCVPISNHLYFYWYRQILGQKVEFLVSFYNNEISEKSEIFDDQFSVERPDGSNFTLKIRSTKLEDSAMYFCASSASGQETQYFGPGTRLLVL.

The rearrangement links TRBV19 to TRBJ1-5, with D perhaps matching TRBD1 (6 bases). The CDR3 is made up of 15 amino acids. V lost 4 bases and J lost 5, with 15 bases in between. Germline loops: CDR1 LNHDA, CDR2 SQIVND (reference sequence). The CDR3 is CASSKRTDTYQPQHF. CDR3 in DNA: TGTGCCAGTAGTAAAAGGACAGACACCTATCAGCCCCAGCATTTT.

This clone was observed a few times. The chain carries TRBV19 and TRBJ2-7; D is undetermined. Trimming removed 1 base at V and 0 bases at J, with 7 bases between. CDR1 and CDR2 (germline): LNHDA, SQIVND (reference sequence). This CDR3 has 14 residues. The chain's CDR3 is CASSIAGSSYEQYF. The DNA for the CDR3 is TGTGCCAGTAGTATAGCCGGCAGCTCCTACGAGCAGTACTTC.